These T cell receptor beta chains were read from a single sample in a study of CD8+ T cells in alopecia areata. The assay was immunoSEQ multiplex PCR, and TCRdb's table has in-frame clones only and misses some. The sample consists of 100,000 to 130,000 clones, 84% of them appearing once. The sequencing here drew on CD8+ T cells sorted from blood, taken at week 24, from a patient treated with tofacitinib. These receptors were taken from a human donor with alopecia areata. Both conserved end residues are part of each CDR3. The order of the fields is D gene, V gene, J gene, clone size, CDR3 protein, CDR3 DNA. The D gene is left open where the match is weak. The size field is filled for only some rows; it gives once, few, many or a size class.

TRBD1	TRBV7-8	TRBJ2-3	NA	CASSPMDRVSTDTQYF	TGTGCCAGCAGCCCGATGGACAGGGTATCCACAGATACGCAGTATTTT
TRBD2	TRBV29-1	TRBJ2-5	NA	CSVERGGLETQYF	TGCAGCGTTGAGCGGGGGGGCCTAGAGACCCAGTACTTC
NA	TRBV6-6	TRBJ1-2	NA	CASSPGHPEDNGYTF	TGTGCCAGCAGTCCTGGACACCCCGAGGACAATGGCTACACCTTC
NA	TRBV20-1	TRBJ2-7	NA	CSAPGAYEQYF	TGCAGTGCGCCGGGAGCCTACGAGCAGTACTTC
TRBD2	TRBV9	TRBJ2-5	NA	CASSVSVRSGTIQETQYF	TGTGCCAGCAGCGTATCTGTACGTAGCGGGACTATCCAAGAGACCCAGTACTTC
TRBD2	TRBV5-4	TRBJ2-5	NA	CASSLELAGGPQETQYF	TGTGCCAGCAGCTTGGAACTAGCGGGGGGGCCCCAAGAGACCCAGTACTTC
TRBD2	TRBV4-1	TRBJ2-5	NA	CASGERGGETQYF	TGCGCCAGCGGGGAGCGGGGGGGTGAGACCCAGTACTTC
TRBD1	TRBV7-4	TRBJ2-5	once	CASNNRGQGIQETQYF	TGTGCCAGCAACAATAGGGGACAGGGGATTCAGGAGACCCAGTACTTC
TRBD1	TRBV5-4	TRBJ2-7	NA	CASSLEGQGAAYEQYF	TGTGCCAGCAGCCTCGAGGGGCAGGGGGCAGCCTACGAGCAGTACTTC
NA	TRBV7-9	TRBJ1-6	NA	CASSLPQRPLHF	TGTGCCAGCAGCTTACCACAGCGGCCCCTCCACTTT
NA	TRBV30	TRBJ2-7	NA	CASRREIGTYEQYF	TGTGCCTCCAGGAGGGAGATAGGGACCTACGAGCAGTACTTC
TRBD1	TRBV19	TRBJ1-2	NA	CASSRDSYGYTF	TGTGCCAGTAGCAGGGACAGCTATGGCTACACCTTC
TRBD1	TRBV7-2	TRBJ1-4	NA	CASSLERTGALGTNEKLFF	TGTGCCAGCAGCTTAGAACGGACAGGGGCCCTCGGAACTAATGAAAAACTGTTTTTT
NA	TRBV7-9	TRBJ2-6	NA	CASSSLVSSGANVLTF	TGTGCCAGCAGCTCTCTCGTCTCGTCTGGGGCCAACGTCCTGACTTTC
TRBD2	TRBV5-5	TRBJ2-7	NA	CASSAGTSGGYEQYF	TGTGCCAGCAGCGCGGGGACTAGCGGGGGGTACGAGCAGTACTTC
NA	TRBV6-4	TRBJ1-1	once	CASRLGQNTEAFF	TGTGCCAGCAGACTTGGACAGAACACTGAAGCTTTCTTT
NA	TRBV30	TRBJ2-7	NA	CAWSVAHEQYF	TGTGCCTGGAGTGTAGCCCACGAGCAGTACTTC
TRBD1	TRBV5-1	TRBJ2-1	NA	CASSSTGGNPGMMNEQFF	TGCGCCAGCAGCTCGACAGGGGGCAACCCTGGCATGATGAATGAGCAGTTCTTC
TRBD2	TRBV13	TRBJ2-7	NA	CASSFSGGPAYEQYF	TGTGCCAGCAGTTTCAGCGGGGGGCCCGCCTACGAGCAGTACTTC
TRBD2	TRBV5-1	TRBJ2-7	NA	CASSLRGLADEQYF	TGCGCCAGCAGCTTGCGGGGACTAGCGGATGAGCAGTACTTC
NA	TRBV5-4	TRBJ2-7	NA	CASSAARGGYEQYF	TGTGCCAGCAGCGCCGCTCGGGGCGGTTACGAGCAGTACTTC
NA	TRBV5-1	TRBJ2-7	NA	CASSLREGLFGEQYF	TGCGCCAGCAGCTTGCGTGAGGGACTGTTCGGCGAGCAGTACTTC
NA	TRBV11-1	TRBJ2-7	NA	CASSLIGGEQYF	TGTGCCAGCAGCTTAATAGGGGGCGAGCAGTACTTC
NA	TRBV2	TRBJ2-3	NA	CASSLAAELTDTQYF	TGTGCCAGCAGTCTGGCAGCGGAGCTCACAGATACGCAGTATTTT
NA	TRBV4-3	TRBJ1-5	NA	CASSQSDSYQPQHF	TGCGCCAGCAGCCAGAGTGACAGTTATCAGCCCCAGCATTTT
TRBD2	TRBV10-3	TRBJ2-1	NA	CAISGRGGQDEQFF	TGTGCCATCAGTGGTCGGGGGGGCCAAGATGAGCAGTTCTTC
TRBD1	TRBV27	TRBJ2-2	NA	CASSPGQGDTGELFF	TGTGCCAGCAGCCCCGGACAGGGCGACACCGGGGAGCTGTTTTTT
TRBD2	TRBV7-8	TRBJ2-7	NA	CASSPSGEGYEQYF	TGTGCCAGCAGCCCTAGCGGGGAGGGCTACGAGCAGTACTTC
TRBD1	TRBV10-3	TRBJ2-2	NA	CAISESWGQTATGELFF	TGTGCCATCAGTGAGTCGTGGGGACAGACTGCCACCGGGGAGCTGTTTTTT
TRBD2	TRBV7-2	TRBJ2-1	NA	CASSTSGDNEQFF	TGTGCCAGCAGTACTAGCGGAGACAATGAGCAGTTCTTC
NA	TRBV4-1	TRBJ1-2	NA	CASSWTESNYGYTF	TGCGCCAGCAGCTGGACGGAATCTAACTATGGCTACACCTTC
NA	TRBV6-5	TRBJ2-1	NA	CASSTSDFYNEQFF	TGTGCCAGCAGTACGAGTGATTTCTACAATGAGCAGTTCTTC
NA	TRBV2	TRBJ2-1	NA	CASSEGTTYNEQFF	TGTGCCAGCAGTGAAGGGACTACATACAATGAGCAGTTCTTC
NA	TRBV6-6	TRBJ2-7	NA	CASTQGFAYEQYF	TGTGCCAGCACCCAGGGATTCGCCTACGAGCAGTACTTC
NA	TRBV7-6	TRBJ1-1	NA	CASSNGPTEAFF	TGTGCCAGCAGCAACGGACCTACTGAAGCTTTCTTT
TRBD1	TRBV6-5	TRBJ1-1	NA	CASKPGQGGTEAFF	TGTGCCAGCAAACCGGGACAGGGTGGGACTGAAGCTTTCTTT
NA	TRBV7-9	TRBJ2-7	NA	CASSLTPDTIYEQYF	TGTGCCAGCAGCTTAACACCGGACACCATCTACGAGCAGTACTTC